The rows below give T cell receptor beta chains drawn from one sample of a study of cytomegalovirus exposure and HLA in healthy donors. The method was immunoSEQ multiplex PCR; TCRdb's version includes in-frame clones alone and lacks a portion of them. The sample records under 200,000 clones, 77% being singletons. The sequencing input was PBMCs. These receptor sequences come from a male donor in good health and CMV-seropositive. Both conserved end residues are part of each CDR3. Each record gives: V gene, D gene, clone size, CDR3 length, J gene, CDR3 DNA, CDR3 protein. The D gene is left open where the match is weak. Clone size is shown for a subset of rows, as once, few, many or a class of expanded clone.

TRBV7-8	-	-	13	TRBJ1-1	TGTGCCAGCAGCTTAGGGTCAGGGATTGAAGCTTTCTTT	CASSLGSGIEAFF
TRBV5-6	TRBD2	-	15	TRBJ2-1	TGTGCCAGCAGCTCAGCGGGACTGAATCGGATGTGGCAGTTCTTC	CASSSAGLNRMWQFF
TRBV6-5	-	few	14	TRBJ2-2	TGTGCCAGCAGTCCGGCGGGGAACACCGGGGAGCTGTTTTTT	CASSPAGNTGELFF
TRBV25-1	-	few	11	TRBJ2-7	TGTGCCAGCAGGGCAGCCGGGGAGCAGTACTTC	CASRAAGEQYF
TRBV13	-	-	14	TRBJ2-2	TGTGCCAGCAGCCTCCGGCCGAGGACCGGGGAGCTGTTTTTT	CASSLRPRTGELFF
TRBV13	TRBD1	-	18	TRBJ2-2	TGTGCCAGCAGCTCCCTTTGGCGCAGGGGGCCCAACACCGGGGAGCTGTTTTTT	CASSSLWRRGPNTGELFF
TRBV6-6	TRBD2	-	14	TRBJ2-7	TGTGCCAGCAGTGTCAGCGGGGGGGCTTACGAGCAGTACTTC	CASSVSGGAYEQYF
TRBV29-1	TRBD2	-	15	TRBJ2-3	TGCAGCGTTTCAATGACTAGCGGGGGGTCTAATACGCAGTATTTT	CSVSMTSGGSNTQYF
TRBV19	-	-	15	TRBJ2-2	TGTGCCAGTAGTAAGCGCATGGACAGCACCGGGGAGCTGTTTTTT	CASSKRMDSTGELFF
TRBV30	-	-	13	TRBJ1-5	TGTGCCTGGAGTGGAGGGCCGAATCAGCCCCAGCATTTT	CAWSGGPNQPQHF